Detailed here is one TCR beta chain. Its antigen remains unidentified. The method was immunoSEQ multiplex PCR; TCRdb's version includes in-frame clones alone and lacks a portion of them. The data hold about 150,000 clones, with 90% observed a single time. V was clipped by 3 bases and J by 3 bases; unmatched bases: 2. The germline V gene encodes CDR1 LNHDA and CDR2 SQIVND (reference sequence). The CDR3 is 15 amino acids. Pooling was applied to second doses at about 4 or about 12 weeks. This entry belongs to a study of T cell responses to AZD1222 COVID-19 vaccine. Findings and limits, study-wide: A rise in Spike-specific TCR breadth and depth followed two AZD1222 doses. Donor demographics were predominantly white British with a female majority; clonal diversity may be underestimated. Just a handful of AZD1222 recipients tested seropositive at baseline.

The TCR comes from an adult who received the AZD1222 COVID-19 vaccine. This chain connects TRBV19 to TRBJ2-1, with 10 bases lining up with TRBD2. Sequenced here: peripheral blood, sampled 28 days after the second AZD1222 dose. This chain's CDR3 is CASSMASGGYNEQFF. CDR3 sequence (DNA): TGTGCCAGTAGTATGGCTAGCGGGGGCTACAATGAGCAGTTCTTC.